This is a list of T cell receptor beta chains from one sample in a study of T cell repertoires in cytomegalovirus infection. MiXCR, applied by TCRdb to the reads, yields one record per CDR3 protein. The table includes approximately 500,000 distinct CDR3 sequences, approximately 11% detected once. Sequenced: PBMCs. The receptors here all came from a human donor in good health (CMV status not recorded). Some clones in this sample may be carry-over from other donors' samples. Both conserved end residues are part of each CDR3. Each record gives: D gene, V gene, J gene, clone size, CDR3 DNA, CDR3 protein. D genes are given only for firm matches. Clone size appears in some rows only: once, few, many, or a class for an expanded clone.

>TRBD1|TRBV24-1|TRBJ2-5|many
TGTGCCACCAGTGACCCGACAGGGGGTGAGGAGACCCAGTACTTC
CATSDPTGGEETQYF
>TRBD1|TRBV29-1|TRBJ2-3|NA
TGCAGCGCTGGGACAGTTTTGAGGAGTAATACAGATACGCAGTATTTT
CSAGTVLRSNTDTQYF
>NA|TRBV12-3/TRBV12-4|TRBJ1-3|many
TGTGCCAGCAGTTTATCTCTACAGGGTAGATCTGGAAACACCATATATTTT
CASSLSLQGRSGNTIYF
>TRBD1|TRBV27|TRBJ1-4|many
TGTGCCAGCAGTATTTCCGGGACAGGGCGCGGAAAACTGTTTTTT
CASSISGTGRGKLFF
>NA|TRBV7-3|TRBJ2-7|many
TGTGCCAGCAGCCCTCAGGGAATAGAGGACGAGCAGTACTTC
CASSPQGIEDEQYF
>NA|TRBV28|TRBJ1-2|many
TGTGCCAGCTCTATGAACAGGGGCTACACCTTC
CASSMNRGYTF
>NA|TRBV27|TRBJ1-5|few
TGTGCCAGCAGTCCGTTTCTTAGCAATCAGCCCCAGCATTTT
CASSPFLSNQPQHF
>NA|TRBV27|TRBJ1-1|many
TGTGCCAGCAGTTTAAGGTGGAGCATGAACACTGAAGCTTTCTTT
CASSLRWSMNTEAFF
>NA|TRBV27|TRBJ2-7|many
TGTGCCAGCAGTTTATCGCTGTTTCCCTCCTACGAGCAGTACTTC
CASSLSLFPSYEQYF
>NA|TRBV5-1|TRBJ1-1|many
TGCGCCAGCAGCTTGGGAGCAGGGACTCAAGCTTTCTTT
CASSLGAGTQAFF
>NA|TRBV28|TRBJ1-5|many
TGTGCCAGCAGCTACAGTCCCTATAGCAATCAGCCCCAGCATTTT
CASSYSPYSNQPQHF
>NA|TRBV12-5|TRBJ1-2|many
TGTGCTAGTGGTCAGTTTTCCTATGGCTACACCTTC
CASGQFSYGYTF
>NA|TRBV7-8|TRBJ1-1|many
TGTGCCAGCAGCCTGCAAGAAAAGAACACTGAAGCTTTCTTT
CASSLQEKNTEAFF
>TRBD1|TRBV29-1|TRBJ2-6|many
TGCAGCGTTGGGACAGGGGGCTCTGGGGCCAACGTCCTGACTTTC
CSVGTGGSGANVLTF
>TRBD2|TRBV28|TRBJ2-5|many
TGTGCCAGCAGTGGTACCCCGAGCGGGAGAGGGGAGACCCAGTACTTC
CASSGTPSGRGETQYF
>TRBD1|TRBV7-2|TRBJ1-2|many
TGTGCCAGCAGCTCTTGGACAGGGCAACTTAGGGGCTACACCTTC
CASSSWTGQLRGYTF
>NA|TRBV5-1|TRBJ1-2|few
TGCGCCAGCAGCTTCGATGGACAGAAGCCCTATGGCTACACCTTC
CASSFDGQKPYGYTF
>TRBD2|TRBV4-2|TRBJ2-6|many
TGTGCCAGCAGCCCCCAGCTAGCGGGAGAATTTTCTGGGGCCAACGTCCTGACTTTC
CASSPQLAGEFSGANVLTF
>NA|TRBV19|TRBJ2-6|many
TGTGCCAGTAGTGCCGGGGGGCTAACCCTCTGGGCCAACGTCCTGACTTTC
CASSAGGLTLWANVLTF
>NA|TRBV18|TRBJ2-1|NA
TGTGCCAGCTCACCAAGCATACCCTACTACAATGAGCAGTTCTTC
CASSPSIPYYNEQFF
>TRBD2|TRBV5-1|TRBJ2-7|many
TGCGCCAGCAGCTGGACCCTGGCGGGAGAGGGCTACGAGCAGTACTTC
CASSWTLAGEGYEQYF
>NA|TRBV12-3/TRBV12-4|TRBJ2-2|many
TGTGCCAGCAGTTTACAGGCGAACACCGGGGAGCTGTTTTTT
CASSLQANTGELFF
>TRBD2|TRBV20-1|TRBJ2-1|NA
TGCAGTGCCTACCACCCTAGCGGGGTTAACAATGAGCAGTTCTTC
CSAYHPSGVNNEQFF
>NA|TRBV7-9|TRBJ2-6|many
TGTGCCATCCCACTACCGGGAGCTCCAGGGGCCAACGTCCTGACTTTC
CAIPLPGAPGANVLTF
>TRBD1|TRBV5-4|TRBJ2-1|NA
TGTGTCTATTTCGGACAGGGTGCTTCCAATGAGCAGTTCTTC
CVYFGQGASNEQFF
>NA|TRBV7-2|TRBJ1-2|many
TGTGCCAGCAGCCCTCCCGGGCCTAACTATGGCTACACCTTC
CASSPPGPNYGYTF
>NA|TRBV5-1|TRBJ1-4|many
TGCGCCAGCAGCTTGATAGGGGACACTAATGAAAAACTGTTTTTT
CASSLIGDTNEKLFF
>TRBD2|TRBV20-1|TRBJ2-5|few
TGCAGTGCTAGTGGCGGGGCTAGCGGGAGCCCTTCGCTTTCGGGCCAAGAGACCCAGTACTTC
CSASGGASGSPSLSGQETQYF
>NA|TRBV28|TRBJ2-6|many
TGTGCCAGCAGTGAATCGGGAGTGTGGTCCAACGTCCTGACTTTC
CASSESGVWSNVLTF
>NA|TRBV4-1|TRBJ2-3|few
TGCGCCAGCAGCCAAGTTGGGCCCCGGGATACGCAGTATTTT
CASSQVGPRDTQYF